One sample yielded the 3 T cell receptor beta chains listed below, sequenced in a study of CD8 T cells in Susac syndrome. Roughly 0.45 to 1 ug RNA was reverse transcribed with random hexamers. Using its own MiXCR run on the immunoSEQ multiplex PCR reads, TCRdb lists one record per CDR3 protein. Of about 160,000 distinct CDR3 sequences listed, approximately 90% are singletons. Sequencing was done on a sample of CD4+ T cells from PBMCs. Receptors were obtained from a human donor in good health.

This chain links TRBV6-2 or TRBV6-3 with TRBJ2-7; no definite D call. The V gene lost 10 bases and the J gene lost 3 bases, with 16 bases spanning the gap. There are 13 residues in the CDR3. Germline CDR1 MNHEY, CDR2 SVGEGT. In DNA, the CDR3 is TGTGCCATAGCCGATGGGTGGGACTACGAGCAGTACTTC. This encodes CAIADGWDYEQYF.

This clonotype came up once. The chain is built from TRBV2 and TRBJ2-5, with D unclear. V lost 9 bases and J lost 6, with 11 bases in between. From germline, CDR1 is SNHLY and CDR2 FYNNEI. This CDR3 comprises 11 residues. The CDR3 DNA reads TGTGCCAGTTCATATGGAAAGACCCAGTACTTC. This translates into CASSYGKTQYF.

The rearrangement joins TRBV20-1 to TRBJ2-3, with TRBD2 matching over 8 bases. Germline CDR1 reads DFQATT; CDR2 reads SNEGSKA (reference sequence). This CDR3 spans 15 amino acids. Trimming removed 1 base from V and 4 bases from J; junction bases left unmatched: 7. The DNA of the CDR3 is TGCAGTGCTAGAGGGTTCGCGGGAGGAGCAGATACGCAGTATTTT. Translation gives CSARGFAGGADTQYF.